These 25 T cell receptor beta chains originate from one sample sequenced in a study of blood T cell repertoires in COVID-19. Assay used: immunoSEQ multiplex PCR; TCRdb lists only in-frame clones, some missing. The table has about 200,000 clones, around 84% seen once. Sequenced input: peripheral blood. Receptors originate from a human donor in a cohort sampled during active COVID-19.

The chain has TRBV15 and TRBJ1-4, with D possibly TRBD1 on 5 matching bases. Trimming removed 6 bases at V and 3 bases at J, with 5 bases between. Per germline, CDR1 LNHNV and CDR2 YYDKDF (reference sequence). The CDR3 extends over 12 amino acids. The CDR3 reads CATRGPNEKLFF. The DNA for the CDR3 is TGTGCCACCAGGGGGCCTAATGAAAAACTGTTTTTT.

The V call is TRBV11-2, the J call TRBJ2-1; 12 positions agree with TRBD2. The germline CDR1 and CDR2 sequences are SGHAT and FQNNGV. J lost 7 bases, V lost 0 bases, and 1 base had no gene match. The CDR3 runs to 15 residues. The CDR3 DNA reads TGTGCCAGCAGCTTAGAGACTAGCGGGGGTAATGAGCAGTTCTTC. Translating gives CASSLETSGGNEQFF.

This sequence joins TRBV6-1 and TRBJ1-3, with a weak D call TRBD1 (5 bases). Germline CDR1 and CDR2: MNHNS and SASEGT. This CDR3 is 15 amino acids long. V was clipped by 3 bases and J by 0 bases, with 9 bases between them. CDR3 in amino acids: CASSDDRSSGNTIYF. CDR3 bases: TGTGCCAGCAGTGATGACAGAAGCTCTGGAAACACCATATATTTT.

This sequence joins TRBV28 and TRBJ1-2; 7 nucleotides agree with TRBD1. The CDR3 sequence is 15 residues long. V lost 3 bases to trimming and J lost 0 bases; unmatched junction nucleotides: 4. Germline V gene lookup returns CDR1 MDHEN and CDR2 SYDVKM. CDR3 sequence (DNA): TGTGCCAGCAGTTTGAGGCAGGGGGCTAACTATGGCTACACCTTC. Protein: CASSLRQGANYGYTF.

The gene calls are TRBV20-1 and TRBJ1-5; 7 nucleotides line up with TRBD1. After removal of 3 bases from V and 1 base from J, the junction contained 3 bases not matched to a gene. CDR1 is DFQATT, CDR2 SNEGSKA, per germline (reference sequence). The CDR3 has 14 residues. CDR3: CSASPTGSNQPQHF. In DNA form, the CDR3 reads TGCAGTGCTAGTCCGACAGGGAGCAATCAGCCCCAGCATTTT.

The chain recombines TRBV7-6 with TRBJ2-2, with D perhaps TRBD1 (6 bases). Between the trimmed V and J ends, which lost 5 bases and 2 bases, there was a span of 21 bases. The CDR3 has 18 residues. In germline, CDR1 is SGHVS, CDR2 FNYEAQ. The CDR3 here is CASSPIPGGGLNTGELFF. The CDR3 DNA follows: TGTGCCAGCAGCCCAATCCCTGGGGGCGGGCTAAACACCGGGGAGCTGTTTTTT.

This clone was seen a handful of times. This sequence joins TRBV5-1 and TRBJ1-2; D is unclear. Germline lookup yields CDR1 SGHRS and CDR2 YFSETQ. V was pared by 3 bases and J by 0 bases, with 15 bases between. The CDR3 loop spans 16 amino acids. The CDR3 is CASSSTGSRSNYGYTF. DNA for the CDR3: TGCGCCAGCAGCTCGACCGGGTCCCGATCTAACTATGGCTACACCTTC.

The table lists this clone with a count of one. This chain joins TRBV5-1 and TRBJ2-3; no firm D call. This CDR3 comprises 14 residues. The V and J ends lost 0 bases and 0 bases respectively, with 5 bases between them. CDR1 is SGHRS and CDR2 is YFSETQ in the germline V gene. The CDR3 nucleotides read TGCGCCAGCAGCTTGGTATCTAGCACAGATACGCAGTATTTT. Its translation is CASSLVSSTDTQYF.

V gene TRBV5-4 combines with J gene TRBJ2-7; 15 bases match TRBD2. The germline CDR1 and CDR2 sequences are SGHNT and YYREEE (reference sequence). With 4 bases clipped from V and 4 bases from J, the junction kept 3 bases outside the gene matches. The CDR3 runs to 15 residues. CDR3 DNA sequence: TGTGCCAGCAGCGAAGGGACTAGCGGGAGGTACGAGCAGTACTTC. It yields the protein CASSEGTSGRYEQYF.

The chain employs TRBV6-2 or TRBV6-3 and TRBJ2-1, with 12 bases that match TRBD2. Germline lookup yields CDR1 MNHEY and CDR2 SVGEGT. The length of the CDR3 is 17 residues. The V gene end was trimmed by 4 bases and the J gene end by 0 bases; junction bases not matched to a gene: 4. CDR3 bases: TGTGCCAGCAGTTGGACTAGCGGGGCCAGCTCCTACAATGAGCAGTTCTTC. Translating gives CASSWTSGASSYNEQFF.

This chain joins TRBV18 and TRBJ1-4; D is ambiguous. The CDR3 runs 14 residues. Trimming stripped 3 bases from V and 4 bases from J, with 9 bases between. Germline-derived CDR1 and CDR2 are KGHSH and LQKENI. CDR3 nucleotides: TGTGCCAGCTCACCGGGCGCAATTAATGAAAAACTGTTTTTT. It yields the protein CASSPGAINEKLFF.

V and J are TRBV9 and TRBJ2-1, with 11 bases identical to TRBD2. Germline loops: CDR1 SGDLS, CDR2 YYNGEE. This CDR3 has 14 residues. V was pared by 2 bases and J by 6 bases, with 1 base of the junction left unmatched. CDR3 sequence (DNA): TGTGCCAGCAGCGTTAGCGGGAGGGGCAATGAGCAGTTCTTC. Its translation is CASSVSGRGNEQFF. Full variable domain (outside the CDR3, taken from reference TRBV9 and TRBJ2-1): DSGVTQTPKHLITATGQRVTLRCSPRSGDLSVYWYQQSLDQGLQFLIQYYNGEERAKGNILERFSAQQFPDLHSELNLSSLELGDSALYFCASSVSGRGNEQFFGPGTRLTVL.

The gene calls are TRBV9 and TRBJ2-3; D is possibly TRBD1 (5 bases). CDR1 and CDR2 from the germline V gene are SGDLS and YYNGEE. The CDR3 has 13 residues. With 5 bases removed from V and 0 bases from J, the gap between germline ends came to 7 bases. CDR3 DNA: TGTGCCAGCAGGGACATAAGCACAGATACGCAGTATTTT. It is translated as CASRDISTDTQYF.

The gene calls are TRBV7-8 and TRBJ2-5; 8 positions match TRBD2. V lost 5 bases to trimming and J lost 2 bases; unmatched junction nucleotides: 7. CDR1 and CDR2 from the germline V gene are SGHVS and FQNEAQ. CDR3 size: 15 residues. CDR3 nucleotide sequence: TGTGCCAGCAGCCTTTCGGGGGGGCCTCAAGAGACCCAGTACTTC. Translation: CASSLSGGPQETQYF.

For the CDR3, the DNA is TGTGCCAGTAGCATCGATGCCAGGGAGGAAGAGACCCAGTACTTC. This codes for CASSIDAREEETQYF. The rearrangement uses TRBV19 and TRBJ2-5; D may be TRBD2 (6 bases). The CDR3 covers 15 residues. Germline V gene data show CDR1 as LNHDA and CDR2 as SQIVND (reference sequence). The V end was cut by 6 bases, the J end by 3 bases, with 17 bases between.

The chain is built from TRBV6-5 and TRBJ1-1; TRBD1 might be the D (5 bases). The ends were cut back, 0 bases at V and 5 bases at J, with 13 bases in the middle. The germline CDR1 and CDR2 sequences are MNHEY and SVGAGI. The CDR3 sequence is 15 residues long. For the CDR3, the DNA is TGTGCCAGCAGTTACTCGATATCAGGGAGGACTGAAGCTTTCTTT. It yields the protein CASSYSISGRTEAFF.

The CDR3 DNA is TGTGCCAGCAGTTACTGGAATCAGCCCCAGCATTTT. Its protein product is CASSYWNQPQHF. The chain links TRBV5-6 to TRBJ1-5, with D uncertain. Germline CDR1 and CDR2: SGHDT and YYEEEE. Between the trimmed V and J ends, which lost 5 bases and 4 bases, there was a span of 7 bases. The CDR3 has 12 residues.

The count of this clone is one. CDR3 sequence (DNA): TGTGCCAGCAGTGCCGACAGGGGTAATTCACCCCTCCACTTT. It yields the protein CASSADRGNSPLHF. The chain couples TRBV5-4 to TRBJ1-6; TRBD1 matches at 8 bases. The CDR3 runs 14 residues. Germline loops: CDR1 SGHNT, CDR2 YYREEE (reference sequence). J was trimmed by 6 bases and V by 5 bases; bases with no gene match: 4.

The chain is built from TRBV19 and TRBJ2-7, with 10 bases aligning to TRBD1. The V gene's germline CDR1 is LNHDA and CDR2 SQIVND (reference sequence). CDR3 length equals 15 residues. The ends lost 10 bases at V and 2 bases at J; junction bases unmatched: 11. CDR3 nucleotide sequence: TGTGCCACCACGGGAGGACAGGGGGGACCCTACGAGCAGTACTTC. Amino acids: CATTGGQGGPYEQYF. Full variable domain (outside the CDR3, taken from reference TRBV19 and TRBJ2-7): DGGITQSPKYLFRKEGQNVTLSCEQNLNHDAMYWYRQDPGQGLRLIYYSQIVNDFQKGDIAEGYSVSREKKESFPLTVTSAQKNPTAFYLCATTGGQGGPYEQYFGPGTRLTVT.

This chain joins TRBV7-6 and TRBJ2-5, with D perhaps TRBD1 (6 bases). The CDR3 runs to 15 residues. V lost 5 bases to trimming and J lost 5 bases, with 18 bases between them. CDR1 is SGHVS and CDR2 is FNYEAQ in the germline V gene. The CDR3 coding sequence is TGTGCCAGCAGCGGGGGTCAGGGGAAACGGGAGACCCAGTACTTC. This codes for CASSGGQGKRETQYF.

The DNA of the CDR3 is TGTGCCAGCAGTTTATCGATGGAGGGATTTGAAAAACTGTTTTTT. Translating gives CASSLSMEGFEKLFF. The rearrangement links TRBV27 to TRBJ1-4; D unresolved. CDR3 length: 15 residues. V shed 0 bases and J shed 7 bases, with 12 bases lying between them. Germline V gene data show CDR1 as MNHEY and CDR2 as SMNVEV (reference sequence).

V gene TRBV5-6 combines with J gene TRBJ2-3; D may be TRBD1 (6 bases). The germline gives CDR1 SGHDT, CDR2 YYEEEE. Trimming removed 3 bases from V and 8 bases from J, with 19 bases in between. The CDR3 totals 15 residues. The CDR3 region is CASSSAGDPRGTQYF. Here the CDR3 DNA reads TGTGCCAGCAGCTCCGCAGGGGACCCTCGAGGTACGCAGTATTTT.

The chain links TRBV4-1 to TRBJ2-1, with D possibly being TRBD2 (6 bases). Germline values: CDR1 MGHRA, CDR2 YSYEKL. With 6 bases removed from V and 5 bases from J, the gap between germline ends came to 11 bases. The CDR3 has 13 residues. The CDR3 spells CASRGGDNNEQFF. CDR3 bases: TGCGCCAGCAGAGGCGGGGATAACAATGAGCAGTTCTTC.

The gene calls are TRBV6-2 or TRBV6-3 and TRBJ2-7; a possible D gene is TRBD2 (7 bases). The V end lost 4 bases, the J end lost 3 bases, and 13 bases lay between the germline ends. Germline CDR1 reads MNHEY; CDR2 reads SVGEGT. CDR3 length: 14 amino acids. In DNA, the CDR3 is TGTGCCAGCAGTTCTGCGGGGGCAAGCTACGAGCAGTACTTC. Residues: CASSSAGASYEQYF.

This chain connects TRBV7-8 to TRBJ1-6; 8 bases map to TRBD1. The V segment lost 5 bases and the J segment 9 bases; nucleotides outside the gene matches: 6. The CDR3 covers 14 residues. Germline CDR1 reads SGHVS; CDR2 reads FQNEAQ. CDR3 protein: CASSLQGVGSPLHF. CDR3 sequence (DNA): TGTGCCAGCAGCCTACAGGGGGTTGGTTCACCCCTCCACTTT.